This T cell receptor (beta chain) emerged from a study of T cells in Graves' hyperthyroidism and ophthalmopathy. The TCR beta CDR3 regions underwent amplification using RNA transcripts as the source. First-round RT-PCR of the TCR CDR3 relied on the HTBI primer set. Via MiXCR, TCRdb re-called the multiplex PCR reads, giving one row per CDR3 protein. This table holds around 660,000 distinct CDR3 sequences, about 45% found once. The CDR3 is made up of 15 amino acids. CDR1 SGDLS and CDR2 YYNGEE come from the germline V gene. Germline trimming cut 3 bases from V and 5 bases from J; bases unmatched to any gene: 4.

This rearrangement joins TRBV9 to TRBJ2-7; 14 nucleotides align to TRBD2. The source of this sequence is an adult man with Graves' disease, either hyperthyroidism or ophthalmopathy (not recorded which). Sequencing was carried out using peripheral blood or thyroid tissue (not recorded which). The CDR3 protein is CASSGTSGRLHEQYF. In nucleotides, the CDR3 is TGTGCCAGCAGCGGGACTAGCGGGAGGCTCCACGAGCAGTACTTC.